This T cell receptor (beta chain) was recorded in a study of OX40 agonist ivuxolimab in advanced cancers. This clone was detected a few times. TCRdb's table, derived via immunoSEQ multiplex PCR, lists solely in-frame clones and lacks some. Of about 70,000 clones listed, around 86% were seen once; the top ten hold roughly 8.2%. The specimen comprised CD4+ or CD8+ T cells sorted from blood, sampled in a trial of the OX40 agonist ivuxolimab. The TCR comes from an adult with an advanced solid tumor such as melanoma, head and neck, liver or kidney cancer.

The CDR3 here is CASRDQTVYGYTF. In nucleotides, the CDR3 is TGTGCCAGCAGAGACCAGACAGTCTATGGCTACACCTTC. The V gene is TRBV7-2, the J gene TRBJ1-2; perhaps TRBD1 as D (5 bases). Trimming pared 6 bases from V and 4 bases from J, leaving 12 bases between. The CDR3 totals 13 residues. Germline V CDR1 and CDR2: SGHTA, FQGNSA. The full variable domain, rest sourced from reference TRBV7-2 and TRBJ1-2, is GAGVSQSPSNKVTEKGKDVELRCDPISGHTALYWYRQSLGQGLEFLIYFQGNSAPDKSGLPSDRFSAERTGGSVSTLTIQRTQQEDSAVYLCASRDQTVYGYTFGSGTRLTVV.